Listed here are 19 T cell receptor beta chains from one sample, sequenced in a study of cytomegalovirus exposure and HLA in healthy donors (dated by TCRdb to the late 2010s). Library prep was done by the immunoSEQ multiplex PCR assay. For the multiplex PCR, a mixture combining 60 forward primers for TCR Vbeta segments and 13 reverse primers for TCR Jbeta segments was used. In its TCRdb copy, this immuneACCESS table keeps in-frame sequences only and misses some clones. Where compared with another copy, unresolved V genes explain less than half of these, and the others have no known cause. Here the sample has 99,000 or so clones; roughly 80% occur a single time. The ten largest account for 8.5% to 10% of the sample. The sequencing input was PBMCs. These receptor sequences come from a woman in her thirties or forties in good health and CMV-seropositive.

The chain combines TRBV7-9 with TRBJ2-7, with 9 bases aligning to TRBD1. Germline trimming cut 4 bases from V and 5 bases from J; bases unmatched to any gene: 9. The CDR3 sequence is 15 residues long. Germline V lookup: CDR1 SEHNR, CDR2 FQNEAQ (reference sequence). CDR3 sequence reads: CASSSPGTGNDEQYF. DNA for the CDR3: TGTGCCAGCAGCTCGCCCGGGACAGGGAACGACGAGCAGTACTTC.

The chain recombines TRBV23-1 with TRBJ1-1; tentatively, D is TRBD1 (5 bases). TRBV23-1 qualifies as an ORF whose function is uncertain. The CDR3 spans 14 residues. Deletions cut 4 bases from V and 1 base from J, with 10 bases between. CDR3 sequence (DNA): TGCGCCAGCAGTCTGGGGCCCCCGAACACTGAAGCTTTCTTT. It yields the protein CASSLGPPNTEAFF.

The chain recombines TRBV18 with TRBJ1-1, with 9 nucleotides matching TRBD1. Germline values: CDR1 KGHSH, CDR2 LQKENI. Unmatched junction bases numbered 13, after V lost 2 bases and J lost 3 bases. The CDR3 covers 18 residues. The CDR3, as DNA: TGTGCCAGCTCACCATTCCTCAACAGGGGGCGCGTTGACACTGAAGCTTTCTTT. It codes for CASSPFLNRGRVDTEAFF.

This chain uses TRBV5-1 with TRBJ1-1; D is possibly TRBD1 (6 bases). Trimming took off 7 bases at V and 0 bases at J, with 13 bases between the two ends. The CDR3 runs to 14 residues. Germline V lookup: CDR1 SGHRS, CDR2 YFSETQ. The chain's CDR3 is CASRTAHMNTEAFF. Here the CDR3 DNA reads TGCGCCAGCCGGACAGCCCACATGAACACTGAAGCTTTCTTT.

This chain links TRBV27 with TRBJ2-3; no clear D. V was clipped by 2 bases and J by 6 bases, with 9 bases between them. This CDR3 contains 13 residues. Per the germline V gene, CDR1 is MNHEY and CDR2 is SMNVEV (reference sequence). CDR3 in DNA: TGTGCCAGCAGTTTAGCCCGGTCCGATACGCAGTATTTT. It is translated as CASSLARSDTQYF.

The chain is built from TRBV5-1 and TRBJ2-1; tentative D call: TRBD2 (5 bases). V shed 0 bases and J shed 7 bases, with 8 bases lying between them. This CDR3 region has 13 residues. Germline V CDR1 and CDR2: SGHRS, YFSETQ. CDR3 coding DNA: TGCGCCAGCAGCTTGGGAGGGTGGAATGAGCAGTTCTTC. Translated, it gives CASSLGGWNEQFF.

V is TRBV6-1 and J is TRBJ1-2; unclear D gene. The CDR3 length is 13 residues. The V end was cut by 3 bases, the J end by 5 bases, with 10 bases between. Germline lookup yields CDR1 MNHNS and CDR2 SASEGT. The CDR3 loop reads CASSDPGLYGYTF. CDR3 in DNA: TGTGCCAGCAGTGATCCCGGACTATATGGCTACACCTTC.

This clone was observed a handful of times. The J gene is TRBJ1-6, the V gene TRBV9; 9 bases fit TRBD1. The CDR3 runs to 15 residues. V lost 3 bases to trimming and J lost 8 bases; unmatched junction nucleotides: 6. From germline, CDR1 is SGDLS and CDR2 YYNGEE. CDR3 residues: CASSEETGGYSPLHF. CDR3 DNA sequence: TGTGCCAGCAGCGAAGAGACAGGGGGATATTCACCCCTCCACTTT. Combining the CDR3 with reference TRBV9 and TRBJ1-6 gives the whole variable domain DSGVTQTPKHLITATGQRVTLRCSPRSGDLSVYWYQQSLDQGLQFLIQYYNGEERAKGNILERFSAQQFPDLHSELNLSSLELGDSALYFCASSEETGGYSPLHFGNGTRLTVT.

The rearrangement joins TRBV5-1 to TRBJ2-7, with TRBD1 identical over 9 bases. The CDR3 runs 14 residues. Per germline, CDR1 SGHRS and CDR2 YFSETQ. Trimming took 2 bases from V and 3 from J; bases not matched to a gene: 3. The CDR3 here is CASSLWDRDYEQYF. The DNA for the CDR3 is TGCGCCAGCAGCTTATGGGACAGGGACTACGAGCAGTACTTC.

J is TRBJ1-1 and V is TRBV5-1; D is ambiguous. V gave up 0 bases and J gave up 0 bases, with 6 bases separating them. CDR1 and CDR2 from the germline V gene are SGHRS and YFSETQ. CDR3 length: 14 residues. CDR3 region: CASSLGQMNTEAFF. The DNA of the CDR3 is TGCGCCAGCAGCTTGGGACAAATGAACACTGAAGCTTTCTTT. Together with reference TRBV5-1 and TRBJ1-1, the CDR3 gives the full variable domain: KAGVTQTPRYLIKTRGQQVTLSCSPISGHRSVSWYQQTPGQGLQFLFEYFSETQRNKGNFPGRFSGRQFSNSRSEMNVSTLELGDSALYLCASSLGQMNTEAFFGQGTRLTVV.

The chain combines TRBV28 with TRBJ1-1; no clear D. The V end was cut by 5 bases, the J end by 7 bases, with 23 bases between. The CDR3 length is 16 residues. Germline lookup yields CDR1 MDHEN and CDR2 SYDVKM. The CDR3 spells CASSLSGPGRLNEAFF. The CDR3 DNA sequence: TGTGCCAGCAGTCTCAGCGGTCCCGGGAGACTCAATGAAGCTTTCTTT.

The chain has TRBV9 and TRBJ1-1; D possibly corresponds to TRBD1 (5 bases). The CDR3 length is 13 residues. Germline V gene sequence: CDR1 SGDLS, CDR2 YYNGEE. The ends were cut back, 1 base at V and 6 bases at J, with 10 bases in the middle. In DNA, the CDR3 is TGTGCCAGCAGCGTACGGGGGGTATCTGAAGCTTTCTTT. Protein: CASSVRGVSEAFF. The variable domain in full, with the rest retrieved from reference TRBV9 and TRBJ1-1, is DSGVTQTPKHLITATGQRVTLRCSPRSGDLSVYWYQQSLDQGLQFLIQYYNGEERAKGNILERFSAQQFPDLHSELNLSSLELGDSALYFCASSVRGVSEAFFGQGTRLTVV.

The rearrangement uses TRBV11-2 and TRBJ2-7; 9 bases match TRBD1. The V gene end was trimmed by 5 bases and the J gene end by 4 bases; junction bases not matched to a gene: 9. The CDR3 sequence is 15 residues long. In germline, CDR1 is SGHAT, CDR2 FQNNGV. The CDR3 region is CASSRSGTGLYEQYF. DNA of the CDR3: TGTGCCAGCAGCAGATCCGGGACAGGGTTGTACGAGCAGTACTTC.

This rearrangement joins TRBV28 to TRBJ1-2; 8 bases align to TRBD1. CDR3 length: 16 amino acids. V lost 2 bases, J lost 1 base, and 6 bases stayed unmatched. CDR1 MDHEN and CDR2 SYDVKM come from the germline V gene. CDR3 nucleotide sequence: TGTGCCAGCAGTTTAGTGGACAGGGAGGTTAACTATGGCTACACCTTC. Protein product: CASSLVDREVNYGYTF.

This sequence joins TRBV7-2 and TRBJ2-5; 7 positions match TRBD1. CDR3 length equals 15 residues. The ends lost 5 bases at V and 1 base at J; junction bases unmatched: 7. Germline V gene lookup returns CDR1 SGHTA and CDR2 FQGNSA. CDR3 bases: TGTGCCAGCAGCCTCCAGACAGGGCTCCAAGAGACCCAGTACTTC. This sequence encodes CASSLQTGLQETQYF. Based on the CDR3 plus reference TRBV7-2 and TRBJ2-5, the full variable domain is GAGVSQSPSNKVTEKGKDVELRCDPISGHTALYWYRQSLGQGLEFLIYFQGNSAPDKSGLPSDRFSAERTGGSVSTLTIQRTQQEDSAVYLCASSLQTGLQETQYFGPGTRLLVL.

The sample holds a few counts of this clone. The V call is TRBV6-5, the J call TRBJ2-5; no reliable D call. This CDR3 contains 13 residues. V lost 3 bases to trimming and J lost 5 bases, with 10 bases between them. The germline V gene encodes CDR1 MNHEY and CDR2 SVGAGI. In DNA, the CDR3 is TGTGCCAGCAGTTATACAACCTTGGAGACCCAGTACTTC. Amino acid sequence: CASSYTTLETQYF.

The J gene is TRBJ1-1, the V gene TRBV5-5; the D is unclear. Trimming pared 2 bases from V and 0 bases from J, leaving 8 bases between. Per the germline V gene, CDR1 is SGHKS and CDR2 is YYEKEE (reference sequence). This CDR3 region has 14 residues. The DNA for the CDR3 is TGTGCCAGCAGCTTCGTACACATGAACACTGAAGCTTTCTTT. Its protein is CASSFVHMNTEAFF.

Here the CDR3 reads CASSINLDIEAFF. CDR3 nucleotide sequence: TGTGCCAGTAGTATAAATTTAGACATCGAAGCTTTCTTT. The chain uses TRBV19 and TRBJ1-1, with D hard to call. Between the trimmed V and J ends, which lost 2 bases and 8 bases, there was a span of 12 bases. From germline, CDR1 is LNHDA and CDR2 SQIVND (reference sequence). The CDR3 contains 13 residues.

J is TRBJ1-1 and V is TRBV7-9; the match to TRBD1 covers 7 bases. This CDR3 spans 13 amino acids. J lost 10 bases, V lost 7 bases, and 12 bases had no gene match. Per the germline V gene, CDR1 is SEHNR and CDR2 is FQNEAQ (reference sequence). The CDR3 protein is CASTLRGDTPAFF. The CDR3, as DNA: TGTGCCAGCACCCTCAGGGGGGACACCCCAGCTTTCTTT.